This T cell receptor beta chain stems from a study of T cell responses to AZD1222 COVID-19 vaccine. Study findings and constraints: Repertoire sampling was restricted to post-peak T cell response timepoints.

Turning to this clone: Its antigen is unidentified.

This table comes from immunoSEQ multiplex PCR, and its TCRdb copy is limited to in-frame clones, with some not included. The sample holds 91,000 or so clones; 92% are singletons and the top ten take under 3.5%. Trimming removed 0 bases at V and 7 bases at J, with 31 bases between. The CDR3 runs to 20 residues. Germline-derived CDR1 and CDR2 are LGHNA and YSLEER. The sequencing used peripheral blood, collected 28 days after the second AZD1222 dose. The chain uses TRBV4-3 and TRBJ2-7; the D gene is possibly TRBD2 (7 bases). This sequence was found in an adult who received the AZD1222 COVID-19 vaccine. CDR3 in amino acids: CASSQDLPLGGGYTLGEQYF. In DNA, the CDR3 is TGCGCCAGCAGCCAAGATCTCCCCTTAGGCGGGGGCTACACCTTGGGGGAGCAGTACTTC.